This T cell receptor (beta chain) was found in a study of blood T cell repertoires in COVID-19. The V segment lost 6 bases and the J segment 4 bases; nucleotides outside the gene matches: 12. The germline V gene has CDR1 LGHDT and CDR2 YNNKEL (reference sequence). The length of the CDR3 is 16 residues. Data came from immunoSEQ multiplex PCR; TCRdb stores just in-frame clones and leaves some out. The data hold around 300,000 clones, with about 88% observed a single time. The study recruited people aged about 18 to 95 years across around 24 US areas. Recovery among Cohort 3 donors was established by two negative PCRs, clearance, or symptom resolution.

V usage is TRBV3-1 (or the pseudogene TRBV3-2) and J usage is TRBJ2-5, with 9 bases aligning to TRBD2. The clonotype originates from a woman in her fifties or sixties who had recovered from COVID-19. Specimen: PBMCs or T cells enriched from blood (not recorded which). The CDR3 is CASSPPGVAGVETQYF. For the CDR3, the DNA is TGTGCCAGCAGTCCCCCCGGGGTAGCGGGGGTAGAGACCCAGTACTTC.